This is a list of T cell receptor beta chains from one sample in a study of T cell responses to AZD1222 COVID-19 vaccine. Data came from immunoSEQ multiplex PCR; TCRdb stores just in-frame clones and leaves some out. The table includes about 130,000 clones, approximately 86% detected once. This specimen was peripheral blood, taken 28 days after the second AZD1222 dose. Receptors originate from an adult who received the AZD1222 COVID-19 vaccine. Each CDR3 is given with its conserved first and last residue. A D gene is named only where the DNA matches it firmly. Rows give clone size only sometimes, using once, few, many, or a class for an expanded clone.

TRBD2	TRBJ2-3	15	NA	TRBV2	CASSGTSGRGDTQYF	TGTGCCAGCAGCGGGACTAGCGGTCGGGGAGATACGCAGTATTTT
NA	TRBJ1-6	15	NA	TRBV6-4	CASRGDSIYNSPLHF	TGTGCCAGCAGGGGAGACAGCATCTATAATTCACCCCTCCACTTT
NA	TRBJ1-5	14	NA	TRBV19	CASSISQINQPQHF	TGTGCCAGTAGTATAAGCCAGATTAATCAGCCCCAGCATTTT
NA	TRBJ2-6	14	NA	TRBV3-1/TRBV3-2	CASSQSGGANVLTF	TGTGCCAGCAGCCAATCCGGTGGGGCCAACGTCCTGACTTTC
NA	TRBJ2-2	13	few	TRBV6-6	CASSYYAGGELFF	TGTGCCAGCAGTTACTACGCGGGCGGGGAGCTGTTTTTT
TRBD1	TRBJ1-2	21	NA	TRBV28	CASSAPGTGTRQTNYPGGYTF	TGTGCCAGCAGTGCCCCCGGGACAGGGACCCGCCAGACAAACTACCCGGGCGGCTACACCTTC
NA	TRBJ2-1	11	once	TRBV30	CAWSAYNEQFF	TGTGCCTGGAGTGCCTACAATGAGCAGTTCTTC
NA	TRBJ2-2	15	NA	TRBV9	CASSPTGLNTGELFF	TGTGCCAGCAGCCCCACTGGTTTGAACACCGGGGAGCTGTTTTTT
NA	TRBJ1-1	14	NA	TRBV18	CASSPTVTVTEAFF	TGTGCCAGCTCACCGACGGTCACGGTTACTGAAGCTTTCTTT
NA	TRBJ1-2	18	NA	TRBV18	CASSPGVPGGLSNYGYTF	TGTGCCAGCTCACCAGGGGTTCCAGGTGGGCTATCTAACTATGGCTACACCTTC
NA	TRBJ2-5	15	NA	TRBV7-8	CASSFQGMGQETQYF	TGTGCCAGCAGCTTTCAGGGGATGGGGCAAGAGACCCAGTACTTC
NA	TRBJ2-2	15	once	TRBV6-5	CASRTGPANTGELFF	TGTGCCAGCAGGACTGGACCCGCGAACACCGGGGAGCTGTTTTTT
NA	TRBJ1-1	14	NA	TRBV5-1	CASSKDEGYTEAFF	TGCGCCAGCAGCAAGGACGAGGGGTACACTGAAGCTTTCTTT
TRBD1	TRBJ1-5	12	NA	TRBV12-3/TRBV12-4	CASTYRGKPQHF	TGTGCCAGCACCTACAGGGGGAAGCCCCAGCATTTT
TRBD2	TRBJ2-1	17	NA	TRBV7-8	CASSLDSAGEDYNEQFF	TGTGCCAGCAGCTTAGATTCTGCGGGAGAGGATTACAATGAGCAGTTCTTC
NA	TRBJ1-4	13	once	TRBV19	CASSIVYTEKLFF	TGTGCCAGTAGTATAGTCTACACCGAAAAACTGTTTTTT
NA	TRBJ2-7	13	NA	TRBV12-3/TRBV12-4	CASSLVGSYEQYF	TGTGCCAGCAGCCTCGTTGGATCCTACGAGCAGTACTTC
NA	TRBJ2-7	15	NA	TRBV5-1	CASSPGGGPTTQQYF	TGCGCCAGCAGCCCGGGTGGGGGCCCCACTACTCAGCAGTACTTC
NA	TRBJ1-5	13	NA	TRBV3-1/TRBV3-2	CASSQEGGSPQHF	TGTGCCAGCAGCCAAGAGGGTGGCTCGCCCCAGCATTTT
NA	TRBJ2-2	14	NA	TRBV7-7	CASSLGISAGELFF	TGTGCTAGCAGCTTAGGGATCAGCGCCGGGGAGCTGTTTTTT
TRBD2	TRBJ2-1	14	NA	TRBV27	CASRWSGRASEQFF	TGTGCCAGCCGGTGGAGCGGGAGGGCCTCCGAGCAGTTCTTC
NA	TRBJ1-3	13	NA	TRBV21-1	CASSKDRENTIYF	TGTGCCAGCAGCAAAGACAGGGAAAACACCATATATTTT
NA	TRBJ1-3	18	NA	TRBV3-1/TRBV3-2	CASSQEAGVIDQGNTIYF	TGTGCCAGCAGCCAAGAGGCAGGGGTCATTGATCAGGGAAACACCATATATTTT
NA	TRBJ1-1	14	many	TRBV27	CASSLSVSGTEAFF	TGTGCCAGCAGTTTATCCGTCTCGGGAACTGAAGCTTTCTTT
TRBD1	TRBJ1-5	13	NA	TRBV7-6	CASSPDRDQPQHF	TGTGCCAGCAGCCCGGACAGGGATCAGCCCCAGCATTTT
NA	TRBJ2-7	13	NA	TRBV7-9	CASSLGGDSGQYF	TGTGCCAGCAGCTTAGGAGGGGACTCCGGGCAGTACTTC
NA	TRBJ2-5	14	NA	TRBV19	CASSPTEAPETQYF	TGTGCCAGTAGCCCCACCGAAGCCCCGGAGACCCAGTACTTC
TRBD2	TRBJ2-1	14	once	TRBV7-3	CASRSSGGWDEQFF	TGTGCCAGCAGGTCTAGCGGGGGTTGGGATGAGCAGTTCTTC
NA	TRBJ2-7	15	once	TRBV5-1	CASSLEQEYSYEQYF	TGCGCCAGCAGCTTGGAGCAGGAATACTCCTACGAGCAGTACTTC
NA	TRBJ2-1	13	NA	TRBV7-2	CASSPGQLAEQFF	TGTGCCAGCAGCCCCGGACAGTTAGCTGAGCAGTTCTTC
NA	TRBJ1-3	13	NA	TRBV16	CASTTLSGNTIYF	TGTGCCAGCACCACCCTCTCTGGAAACACCATATATTTT
NA	TRBJ1-2	11	NA	TRBV5-1	CASSSQYGYTF	TGCGCCAGCAGCTCTCAGTATGGCTACACCTTC
NA	TRBJ1-1	12	NA	TRBV12-3/TRBV12-4	CASSRTVTEAFF	TGTGCCAGCAGCCGGACAGTGACTGAAGCTTTCTTT
NA	TRBJ1-1	16	NA	TRBV4-1	CASSPAGRYMNTEAFF	TGCGCCAGCAGCCCAGCGGGACGGTATATGAACACTGAAGCTTTCTTT
NA	TRBJ1-3	13	NA	TRBV10-2	CASSASSGNTIYF	TGCGCCAGCAGTGCGAGCTCTGGAAACACCATATATTTT
NA	TRBJ1-2	14	NA	TRBV6-5	CASKPGTENYGYTF	TGTGCCAGCAAACCCGGGACCGAAAACTATGGCTACACCTTC
TRBD1	TRBJ2-7	12	NA	TRBV12-3/TRBV12-4	CASSFNRGGQYF	TGTGCCAGCAGTTTTAACAGGGGCGGGCAGTACTTC
NA	TRBJ2-2	13	NA	TRBV18	CASSPGGTGELFF	TGTGCCAGCTCCCCCGGAGGGACCGGGGAGCTGTTTTTT
TRBD1	TRBJ2-5	11	NA	TRBV2	CANNRGETQYF	TGTGCCAACAACAGGGGGGAGACCCAGTACTTC
NA	TRBJ2-7	13	once	TRBV6-5	CASSSTSQYEQYF	TGTGCCAGCAGTTCCACATCACAGTACGAGCAGTACTTC
NA	TRBJ1-6	17	NA	TRBV9	CASTRDSKSSYNSPLHF	TGTGCCAGCACCCGAGACAGTAAAAGCTCCTATAATTCACCCCTCCACTTT
NA	TRBJ1-5	16	NA	TRBV19	CASRGPGRSSGQPQHF	TGTGCCAGTAGGGGGCCGGGACGGAGCTCGGGACAGCCCCAGCATTTT
TRBD1	TRBJ1-2	14	NA	TRBV5-5	CASSLGQGSYGYTF	TGTGCCAGCAGCTTAGGACAGGGGAGTTATGGCTACACCTTC
TRBD1	TRBJ1-1	16	NA	TRBV28	CASSLTGGSTGTEAFF	TGTGCCAGCAGCCTCACAGGGGGATCAACGGGTACTGAAGCTTTCTTT
TRBD1	TRBJ2-3	12	NA	TRBV29-1	CSVEYRGDTQYF	TGCAGCGTTGAATACAGGGGAGATACGCAGTATTTT
NA	TRBJ1-1	16	NA	TRBV11-2	CASSSLPLTGNTEAFF	TGTGCCAGCAGCTCCCTTCCCCTAACAGGGAACACTGAAGCTTTCTTT
TRBD2	TRBJ2-3	17	NA	TRBV28	CASSTAYGLAGADTQYF	TGTGCCAGCAGTACGGCTTACGGGCTAGCGGGAGCAGATACGCAGTATTTT
NA	TRBJ1-5	13	NA	TRBV12-3/TRBV12-4	CASRVGGTQPQHF	TGTGCCAGTCGAGTGGGCGGTACTCAGCCCCAGCATTTT